These 31 T cell receptor beta chains originate from one sample sequenced in a study of response to subunit inactivated influenza vaccine. One entry per CDR3 protein, called by TCRdb with MiXCR from the RT-PCR reads. Of about 530,000 distinct CDR3 sequences listed, 13% are singletons. The source was PBMCs from blood, collected 45 days after vaccination. These TCRs come from a man aged 45-65 years who received an inactivated influenza vaccine.

As DNA, the CDR3 is TGCGCCAGCAGCATCGGACCAAGCCGACAAGAGACCCAGTACTTC. It translates to CASSIGPSRQETQYF. V is TRBV5-1 and J is TRBJ2-5; D unresolved. Germline V lookup: CDR1 SGHRS, CDR2 YFSETQ. V lost 4 bases, J lost 2 bases, and 15 bases lay in between. This CDR3 is built from 15 residues.

This clonotype was found many times. V gene TRBV6-2 or TRBV6-3 combines with J gene TRBJ2-1; maybe TRBD2 (5 bases). CDR1 is MNHEY and CDR2 is SVGEGT in the germline V gene. V was trimmed by 5 bases and J by 3 bases, leaving 14 bases between them. The CDR3 sequence is 15 residues long. The CDR3 spells CASSPHTGSYNEQFF. The CDR3 bases are TGTGCCAGCAGTCCCCACACGGGAAGCTACAATGAGCAGTTCTTC.

V and J are TRBV5-1 and TRBJ1-1; TRBD1 matches at 7 bases. The CDR3 covers 15 residues. The germline V gene encodes CDR1 SGHRS and CDR2 YFSETQ. Trimming took 0 bases from V and 4 from J; bases not matched to a gene: 6. CDR3 region: CASSLAPGGTTEAFF. The DNA of the CDR3 is TGCGCCAGCAGCTTGGCCCCAGGGGGGACCACTGAAGCTTTCTTT.

The chain recombines TRBV7-6 with TRBJ2-1; 11 nucleotides line up with TRBD2. V shed 4 bases and J 12 bases; nucleotides not matched to a gene: 8. The CDR3 spans 14 residues. Germline V lookup: CDR1 SGHVS, CDR2 FNYEAQ. CDR3 loop: CASSSLTSGETQFF. In DNA form, the CDR3 reads TGTGCCAGCAGCTCATTGACTAGCGGGGAGACGCAGTTCTTC.

The chain links TRBV6-5 to TRBJ2-5; D remains unclear. Trimming left V 4 bases short and J 0 bases short, with 6 bases between. Germline-derived CDR1 and CDR2 are MNHEY and SVGAGI. The CDR3 extends over 13 amino acids. As DNA, the CDR3 is TGTGCCAGCAGTTTCGTGTACCAAGAGACCCAGTACTTC. Translating it yields CASSFVYQETQYF.

The chain recombines TRBV4-2 with TRBJ2-3; 8 bases line up with TRBD1. Per germline, CDR1 LGHNA and CDR2 YNFKEQ. This CDR3 contains 17 residues. The V and J ends lost 0 bases and 6 bases, in that order; junction bases with no gene match: 11. The CDR3: CASSQERGTGTMDTQYF. CDR3 nucleotide sequence: TGTGCCAGCAGCCAAGAGAGAGGGACAGGTACGATGGATACGCAGTATTTT.

This clonotype was observed at least ten times. The chain has TRBV29-1 and TRBJ1-3; the D gene is possibly TRBD1 (5 bases). Germline loops: CDR1 SQVTM, CDR2 ANQGSEA. V was trimmed by 2 bases and J by 1 base, leaving 12 bases between them. There are 15 residues in the CDR3. CDR3 bases: TGCAGCGTTGAATTGGACACCACTTCTGGAAACACCATATATTTT. It codes for CSVELDTTSGNTIYF.

This clonotype was recorded at least ten times. The chain is built from TRBV28 and TRBJ2-7; D is unclear. The V gene's germline CDR1 is MDHEN and CDR2 SYDVKM. The CDR3 totals 14 residues. V lost 5 bases and J 0 bases, leaving 11 bases between the germline ends. The CDR3 loop reads CASSPDGNSYEQYF. DNA for the CDR3: TGTGCCAGCAGTCCGGACGGTAACTCCTACGAGCAGTACTTC.

This clonotype was picked up many times. In DNA form, the CDR3 reads TGCGCCAGCAGCTTGGGCCTGCAGGGGCTAAGCACCGGGGAGCTGTTTTTT. Translating gives CASSLGLQGLSTGELFF. The rearrangement uses TRBV5-1 and TRBJ2-2, with D possibly TRBD1 on 6 matching bases. The V gene lost 0 bases and the J gene lost 4 bases, with 16 bases spanning the gap. The germline V gene has CDR1 SGHRS and CDR2 YFSETQ. CDR3 length equals 17 residues.

The V call is TRBV4-2, the J call TRBJ1-4; D call uncertain. V lost 0 bases and J lost 0, with 8 bases in between. Germline values: CDR1 LGHNA, CDR2 YNFKEQ. The CDR3 contains 16 residues. This chain's CDR3 is CASSQDQVATNEKLFF. The CDR3 DNA follows: TGTGCCAGCAGCCAAGATCAAGTTGCAACTAATGAAAAACTGTTTTTT.

This clonotype was detected ten times or more. The chain joins TRBV4-3 to TRBJ2-7; no clear D. Trimming shortened V by 0 bases and J by 0 bases, and 9 bases separated the two germline ends. Germline CDR1 reads LGHNA; CDR2 reads YSLEER. This CDR3 contains 15 residues. The CDR3 loop reads CASSQEVLSSYEQYF. CDR3 sequence (DNA): TGCGCCAGCAGCCAAGAAGTCTTATCCTCCTACGAGCAGTACTTC.

The chain uses TRBV5-5 and TRBJ2-1, with 9 bases aligning to TRBD2. Germline assignment: CDR1 SGHKS and CDR2 YYEKEE (reference sequence). The J segment lost 8 bases and the V segment lost 0 bases, leaving 6 bases of the junction unmatched. The length of the CDR3 is 15 residues. Here the CDR3 DNA reads TGTGCCAGCAGCTTGGCTCCTAGCGGGGCGGATGAGCAGTTCTTC. Translation: CASSLAPSGADEQFF. Drawing the rest from reference TRBV5-5 and TRBJ2-1, the complete variable domain is DAGVTQSPTHLIKTRGQQVTLRCSPISGHKSVSWYQQVLGQGPQFIFQYYEKEERGRGNFPDRFSARQFPNYSSELNVNALLLGDSALYLCASSLAPSGADEQFFGPGTRLTVL.

This clonotype was counted many times. V and J are TRBV29-1 and TRBJ2-7, with D maybe TRBD1 (8 bases). The CDR3 is 13 residues long. Germline values: CDR1 SQVTM, CDR2 ANQGSEA. With 5 bases removed from V and 7 bases from J, the gap between germline ends came to 18 bases. CDR3 bases: TGCAGCGTTCGGGAGGACAGGGTGTTAGAGCAGTACTTC. It yields the protein CSVREDRVLEQYF.

The chain carries TRBV5-6 and TRBJ2-5, with TRBD2 matching over 13 bases. The CDR3 runs to 15 residues. Trimming removed 4 bases from V and 5 bases from J; junction bases left unmatched: 5. Germline CDR1 SGHDT, CDR2 YYEEEE. The CDR3 sequence: CASSQGTSGVETQYF. The DNA of the CDR3 is TGTGCCAGCAGCCAGGGGACTAGCGGGGTTGAGACCCAGTACTTC.

Ten or more counts support this clonotype. As DNA, the CDR3 is TGTGCCAGCAGCTTAGGTATAGCGGGACCCTACAATGAGCAGTTCTTC. Encoded protein: CASSLGIAGPYNEQFF. The rearrangement links TRBV7-9 to TRBJ2-1; 8 bases agree with TRBD2. CDR1 and CDR2 from the germline V gene are SEHNR and FQNEAQ (reference sequence). This CDR3 is built from 16 residues. The V and J ends lost 1 base and 2 bases, in that order; junction bases with no gene match: 4.

The chain couples TRBV7-9 to TRBJ2-7, with D possibly matching TRBD1 (6 bases). This CDR3 is built from 14 residues. From germline, CDR1 is SEHNR and CDR2 FQNEAQ (reference sequence). V lost 5 bases and J 3 bases, leaving 14 bases between the germline ends. The CDR3 sequence: CASSPATRGYEQYF. In nucleotides, the CDR3 is TGTGCCAGCAGCCCAGCGACCAGGGGCTACGAGCAGTACTTC.

This clonotype was detected many times. J is TRBJ2-7 and V is TRBV12-3 or TRBV12-4; D is uncertain. Between the trimmed V and J ends, which lost 2 bases and 4 bases, there was a span of 12 bases. The CDR3 has 14 residues. DNA of the CDR3: TGTGCCAGCAGTTTAAAGGGCCTACTGTACGAGCAGTACTTC. Protein: CASSLKGLLYEQYF.

The chain uses TRBV6-2 or TRBV6-3 and TRBJ2-2, with TRBD1 matching over 7 bases. Germline values: CDR1 MNHEY, CDR2 SVGEGT. The J segment lost 4 bases and the V segment lost 7 bases, leaving 12 bases of the junction unmatched. CDR3 length: 16 residues. The CDR3 DNA reads as TGTGCCAGCACTCCTAATCGGCCAGGGGGCACCGGGGAGCTGTTTTTT. Translation gives CASTPNRPGGTGELFF.

This clonotype was found many times. J is TRBJ1-1 and V is TRBV12-3 or TRBV12-4, with a weak D call TRBD1 (6 bases). V gave up 1 base and J gave up 5 bases, with 14 bases separating them. The CDR3 is 15 amino acids. Here the CDR3 DNA reads TGTGCCAGCAGTTTAGAATCAGGGGCGTGGACTGAAGCTTTCTTT. Translating gives CASSLESGAWTEAFF.

This clonotype was seen more than once but under ten times. The V gene is TRBV5-1, the J gene TRBJ2-1, with 9 bases that match TRBD1. Germline CDR1 and CDR2: SGHRS and YFSETQ. J gave up 5 bases and V 1 base, and 4 bases lay outside the gene matches. The CDR3 is made up of 15 amino acids. This chain's CDR3 is CASSLSTGGHNEQFF. The CDR3 region has the DNA TGCGCCAGCAGCTTGAGCACAGGGGGCCACAATGAGCAGTTCTTC.

This clonotype has just a few counts. This chain connects TRBV12-3 or TRBV12-4 to TRBJ2-2; D call uncertain. V was shortened by 3 bases and J by 4 bases, with 6 bases between the two germline ends. This CDR3 is built from 13 residues. The CDR3 spells CASSFLLTGELFF. CDR3 nucleotide sequence: TGTGCCAGCAGTTTTTTACTCACCGGGGAGCTGTTTTTT.

In its sample, this clonotype was seen many times. This chain links TRBV29-1 with TRBJ1-2, with a tentative D call TRBD1 (5 bases). Trimming took 4 bases from V and 2 from J, leaving 8 bases between them. The germline V gene has CDR1 SQVTM and CDR2 ANQGSEA. The CDR3 length is 12 residues. CDR3 sequence reads: CSVVWDNYGYTF. The CDR3 DNA sequence: TGCAGCGTTGTTTGGGACAACTATGGCTACACCTTC.

This clonotype has a handful of counts. The chain carries TRBV11-1 and TRBJ1-1; TRBD1 aligns across 8 bases. CDR3 length equals 15 residues. CDR1 and CDR2 from the germline V gene are SGHAT and FQDESV (reference sequence). J gave up 1 base and V 5 bases, and 6 bases lay outside the gene matches. This chain's CDR3 is CASSKGQGGNTEAFF. As DNA, the CDR3 is TGTGCCAGCAGCAAAGGACAGGGTGGGAACACTGAAGCTTTCTTT.

V gene TRBV12-3 or TRBV12-4 combines with J gene TRBJ2-5; 10 nucleotides align to TRBD1. The trim removed 4 bases at V and 6 bases at J, leaving 8 bases unmatched. The CDR3 extends over 15 amino acids. CDR3 sequence reads: CASSSDRGGLKTQYF. CDR3 DNA: TGTGCCAGCAGTTCGGACAGGGGGGGTTTGAAGACCCAGTACTTC.

This clonotype came up many times. V usage is TRBV29-1 and J usage is TRBJ2-2; perhaps D is TRBD1 or TRBD2 (6 bases each). This CDR3 comprises 14 residues. V dropped 7 bases and J dropped 0 bases, with 12 bases sitting between them. Germline V gene data show CDR1 as SQVTM and CDR2 as ANQGSEA. CDR3 nucleotides: TGCAGCGCCCTACGGGGGCCGAACACCGGGGAGCTGTTTTTT. The encoded protein is CSALRGPNTGELFF.

The V call is TRBV28, the J call TRBJ2-7; TRBD2 aligns across 11 bases. Germline loops: CDR1 MDHEN, CDR2 SYDVKM. V shed 3 bases, J shed 6 bases, and the junction held 13 bases outside the gene matches. This CDR3 spans 17 amino acids. The CDR3, as DNA: TGTGCCAGCAGTTTCCCACGTGGTAGCGGGGGGGCCCTCGAGCAGTACTTC. It codes for CASSFPRGSGGALEQYF.

At least ten counts were recorded for this clonotype. The chain employs TRBV11-2 and TRBJ2-7, with TRBD2 as a possible D gene (5 bases). CDR3 length: 11 amino acids. Per germline, CDR1 SGHAT and CDR2 FQNNGV. Trimming removed 5 bases from V and 12 bases from J, with 14 bases in between. In DNA form, the CDR3 reads TGTGCCAGCAGCGTCGGAGGACCCGCGTACTTC. This encodes CASSVGGPAYF. The full variable domain, with the rest looked up from reference TRBV11-2 and TRBJ2-7, is EAGVAQSPRYKIIEKRQSVAFWCNPISGHATLYWYQQILGQGPKLLIQFQNNGVVDDSQLPKDRFSAERLKGVDSTLKIQPAKLEDSAVYLCASSVGGPAYFGPGTRLTVT.

V and J are TRBV7-8 and TRBJ1-1; D is unresolved. V shed 7 bases and J shed 1 base, with 10 bases lying between them. Germline CDR1 is SGHVS and CDR2 is FQNEAQ. This CDR3 is built from 13 residues. The CDR3 loop reads CASNVRTNTEAFF. In DNA, the CDR3 is TGTGCCAGCAACGTCAGGACGAACACTGAAGCTTTCTTT.

In DNA, the CDR3 is TGTGCCACCAGCAGAGCACAGGGGGCCGGCGGCAATGAGCAGTTCTTC. This translates into CATSRAQGAGGNEQFF. V usage is TRBV15 and J usage is TRBJ2-1; 9 bases agree with TRBD1. This CDR3 region has 16 residues. The V gene end was trimmed by 1 base and the J gene end by 6 bases; junction bases not matched to a gene: 7. Germline values: CDR1 LNHNV, CDR2 YYDKDF (reference sequence).

The chain carries TRBV7-6 and TRBJ1-1; TRBD1 matches at 7 bases. The V segment lost 2 bases and the J segment 5 bases; nucleotides outside the gene matches: 11. Germline values: CDR1 SGHVS, CDR2 FNYEAQ. The length of the CDR3 is 16 residues. CDR3 coding DNA: TGTGCCAGCAGCTTACGAACAGGGGTCCCCCCAACTGAAGCTTTCTTT. It codes for CASSLRTGVPPTEAFF. Together with reference TRBV7-6 and TRBJ1-1, the CDR3 gives the full variable domain: GAGVSQSPRYKVTKRGQDVALRCDPISGHVSLYWYRQALGQGPEFLTYFNYEAQQDKSGLPNDRFSAERPEGSISTLTIQRTEQRDSAMYRCASSLRTGVPPTEAFFGQGTRLTVV.

V is TRBV20-1 and J is TRBJ2-7; 11 nucleotides line up with TRBD1. Trimming cost V 5 bases and J 0 bases; bases outside gene matches: 6. The germline gives CDR1 DFQATT, CDR2 SNEGSKA (reference sequence). This CDR3 is 15 amino acids long. The CDR3 DNA reads as TGCAGTGCTGACACCGGGACAGGGGGCTCCTACGAGCAGTACTTC. Its translation is CSADTGTGGSYEQYF.